This T cell receptor beta chain was observed in a study of blood T cell repertoires in COVID-19 (TCRdb year 2020). About the investigation overall: Samples covering the acute and convalescent phases of COVID-19 were provided by collaborators in the United States, Italy and Spain. Where available, HLA class I and class II types were obtained from metadata supplied by the sample provider rather than from assay-based typing. Deeply sampled blood TCRbeta repertoires from subjects exposed to, actively infected with, or recovered from COVID-19 were included in the dataset. Sample metadata almost always included a de-identified subject ID, COVID-19 status, age in years and sex. The material from the prospective study consisted of cDNA or gDNA derived from T cells, B-cell-depleted T cells, or PBMCs. Samples were obtained from the ongoing ImmuneRACE study (first 160 participants) and from 1,254 subjects provided by 6 global collaborators. The repertoires were released in a freely available public database intended as a resource for research on the immune response to SARS-CoV-2. Study-wide conclusions, independent of this receptor: The amount of clinical and demographic metadata varied by source and participant and was provided uncurated.

Collaborating institutions collected whole blood in K2EDTA tubes following their own protocols. For TCRbeta analysis, collaborators shipped samples in one of three forms: frozen whole blood, isolated PBMCs, or DNA extracted from either of those sample types. Remarks on this clone: Its binding antigen is unknown. One base away there is no much larger clone; base qualities are not given.

TCRbeta CDR3 regions were amplified from genomic DNA by means of the immunoSEQ Assay, a bias-controlled multiplex PCR. Processing in the source paper ran as follows. Nucleated cell counts per sample were estimated from amplification of reference gene primers within the assay. To quantify the absolute abundance of each unique TCRbeta CDR3 rearrangement, sequence reads were collapsed and filtered. For each sample, productive Simpson clonality was calculated as the square root of Simpson's diversity index over productive rearrangements. TCRdb's version of the immuneACCESS table is confined to in-frame rearrangements and falls short of the full clone set. An unresolved V gene accounts for under half of the shortfall where checked; the remainder is of unknown origin. V, J and clone size derive from that table, while D and trimming were established from the DNA sequence. This sample has more than 65,000 clones in its table, and around 91% of those were observed once. The ten largest clonotypes hold 8.5% of the sample.

Its CDR3 holds 16 amino acids, cysteine through phenylalanine. Just CDR3 DNA is preserved here, 48 bases in frame from base 1. CDR1 and CDR2, per the germline V gene (reference sequence), are SSHAT and FNYEAQ. V gives up 1 base and J gives up 0 bases, and the segment between their germline ends measures 13 bases. Input material: peripheral blood. The clonotype originates from a human donor in a cohort sampled during active COVID-19. Recombination connected TRBV7-7 to TRBJ2-7; no confident D gene assignment can be made. Read as DNA, the sequence is TGTGCCAGCAGCTTAGGGCCGCAGGCCTCCTCCTACGAGCAGTACTTC. It translates to CASSLGPQASSYEQYF. Beyond the CDR3, the reference TRBV7-7 and TRBJ2-7 genes provide the residues; the full variable domain reads: GAGVSQSPRYKVTKRGQDVTLRCDPISSHATLYWYQQALGQGPEFLTYFNYEAQPDKSGLPSDRFSAERPEGSISTLTIQRTEQRDSAMYRCASSLGPQASSYEQYFGPGTRLTVT.